Below are 3 T cell receptor beta chains sequenced from a single sample in a study of Graves' ophthalmopathy and Graves' hyperthyroidism. The TCR beta CDR3 regions underwent amplification from RNA transcripts. The library came from an HTBI-primed first-round RT-PCR and a second-round multiplex PCR. One entry per CDR3 protein results from TCRdb running MiXCR on the multiplex PCR reads. The sample shows some 750,000 distinct CDR3 sequences, roughly 40% of them seen only once. The specimen sequenced was peripheral blood. Receptor source: an adult man with Graves' ophthalmopathy.

This clonotype was picked up a small number of times. The V call is TRBV5-8, the J call TRBJ2-7; 8 positions agree with TRBD1. Germline CDR1 is SGHTS and CDR2 is YDEGEE. The CDR3 spans 14 residues. J was trimmed by 2 bases and V by 4 bases; bases with no gene match: 5. CDR3 amino acids: CASSRRDRTYEQYF. The CDR3 nucleotides read TGTGCCAGCAGCCGCCGGGACAGGACCTACGAGCAGTACTTC.

This clonotype was seen a handful of times. As DNA, the CDR3 is TGTGCCAGCAGCTTATCGGGGGGTACAGGGTCTAATCAGCCCCAGCATTTT. Translated: CASSLSGGTGSNQPQHF. The J gene is TRBJ1-5, the V gene TRBV7-9; perhaps TRBD1 as D (6 bases). V was cut by 2 bases and J by 4 bases, with 18 bases left in between. Germline CDR1 is SEHNR and CDR2 is FQNEAQ (reference sequence). This CDR3 spans 17 amino acids. Full variable domain (rest looked up from reference TRBV7-9 and TRBJ1-5): DTGVSQNPRHKITKRGQNVTFRCDPISEHNRLYWYRQTLGQGPEFLTYFQNEAQLEKSRLLSDRFSAERPKGSFSTLEIQRTEQGDSAMYLCASSLSGGTGSNQPQHFGDGTRLSIL.

CDR3 in amino acids: CASSFQGAVYNEQFF. The CDR3 coding sequence is TGTGCCAGCAGTTTCCAGGGGGCCGTTTACAATGAGCAGTTCTTC. The J gene is TRBJ2-1, the V gene TRBV7-9, with 8 nucleotides matching TRBD1. CDR1 is SEHNR, CDR2 FQNEAQ, per germline (reference sequence). With 6 bases clipped from V and 4 bases from J, the junction kept 8 bases outside the gene matches. This CDR3 region has 15 residues.